This T cell receptor beta chain was observed in a study of cytomegalovirus exposure and HLA in healthy donors (dated by TCRdb to about 2017). Context from the whole study: An earlier analysis of roughly 500 of the donors reported about 290 Gb of sequence data and some 100 million unique TCR beta sequences from 150 million to 200 million T cells. An early release covering some 640 HLA-typed donors comprised about 300 gigabases of sequencing data and tens of millions of unique TCR sequences. Of the roughly 410 genotyped donors, roughly 80% were placed in the genetic ancestry cluster associated with self-reported Caucasian donors. The study aimed to test whether cataloging public T cell receptors could reveal signatures of past pathogen exposure. Using immunosequencing, the study profiled T cell repertoires from around 670 subjects and related those repertoires to cytomegalovirus serostatus. A separate validation cohort of about 110 different subjects was used in addition to the approximately 610-subject first cohort. High-throughput TCR immunosequencing, statistical association of individual TCRs with disease status, and machine learning were combined to predict cytomegalovirus infection status. A later analysis re-examined previously published TCR beta repertoires from 600 to 700 donors and added high-resolution HLA genotyping to investigate patterns of TCR occurrence. Rather than drawing on any new phenotypic data, the later analysis identified candidate immune exposures from TCR beta sequences and the way those sequences occurred across donors. An earlier analysis of approximately 630 of the donors applied high-throughput TCR beta sequencing to assess whether each TCR beta V gene segment acted as functional or pseudogenic. Donor age, sex, ethnicity and CMV serostatus were compiled alongside the repertoire data. A later genetic analysis took genome-wide SNP genotypes for about 65% of the roughly 670 donors and used that subset as a discovery cohort. Every repertoire in the discovery cohort had been generated on one and the same sequencing platform. Both class I and class II loci were covered by HLA typing, at four-digit resolution. Typing coverage varied by locus: roughly 620-640 donors for A, B, C, DRB1 and DQB1; approximately 500 for DQA1; about 600 for DPA1; about 450 for DPB1. Because of strong linkage in the cohort, roughly five DR-DQ haplotypes were treated as single units for association and clustering. On average, about 240,000 unique TCR beta nucleotide sequences were sequenced per donor among a few hundred genotyped donors of the cohort, with roughly a sixth of those sequences being non-productive.

CDR1 SQVTM and CDR2 ANQGSEA are derived from the germline V gene. Ends trimmed: V by 5 bases, J by 5 bases; bases unmatched to a gene: 9. Reading from cysteine to phenylalanine, the CDR3 counts 15 amino acids. CDR3 DNA is the only sequence kept; it has 45 bases, read in frame from the first base. Library creation used the immunoSEQ multiplex PCR assay. A mixture of 60 forward primers for TCR Vbeta segments and 13 reverse primers for TCR Jbeta segments was used in the multiplex PCR. Amplification of the CDR3 region of rearranged TCR beta genes was performed with a multiplex PCR assay on genomic DNA. The Illumina HiSeq System was used to sequence the amplified TCR beta libraries as 87-base-pair reads. The study's processing was this. Across the roughly 670 repertoires, a later analysis counted approximately 83 million unique TCR beta chains, 9.5 million to 12 million of which were shared by at least two donors. A nearest-neighbor algorithm error-corrected the raw reads and collapsed the reads into unique sequences, merging closely related sequences to remove PCR and sequencing errors. V, D and J gene segments were assigned by aligning CDR3 sequences to IMGT reference sequences. For a sequence to be retained, a match of at least six nucleotides was required to both a V gene segment and a J gene segment. Rearrangements were classified as productive when the CDR3 lacked stop codons and remained in frame with V and J, and all other rearrangements were classified as non-productive. Following IMGT convention, CDR3 was defined as the stretch from the second conserved V-encoded cysteine to the conserved J-encoded phenylalanine. In an earlier analysis of more than 550 of the donors, sequences lacking an unambiguous match to a single V gene segment were excluded. An earlier analysis of 587 of the donors called V segments functional above 56.7% productive rearrangements and segregating when the between-donor standard deviation exceeded 5%. A statistical classification framework was built to diagnose cytomegalovirus status from the catalog of TCR beta chain sequences. V and J gene assignment, in a later analysis, came from comparing TCR nucleotide sequences with IMGT/GENE-DB human TR gene sequences. In a later analysis, CDR3 sequences and most-parsimonious VDJ recombination scenarios were assigned using the TCRdist pipeline. In a later analysis, each TCR beta chain was defined by its CDR3 amino acid sequence together with its V-gene family, and reads without a unique V-gene family were excluded. To address suspected cross-contamination and a sequencing artifact, a later analysis removed over 500 highly shared, low-generation-probability nucleotide sequences. For each public chain, a later analysis derived a clonal expansion index from normalized ranks of inferred template counts within each repertoire. A later analysis computed generation probabilities with a VDJ recombination model fitted to out-of-frame rearrangements, and checked the results against IGoR. A later analysis scored TCR-TCR, TCR-HLA and TCR-CMV co-occurrence with hypergeometric tests, applying a repertoire-size bias correction to TCR pairs. To estimate false discovery rates, a later analysis permuted the HLA or CMV assignments 20 times. In a later analysis, co-occurring TCRs were grouped using DBSCAN, with TCRdist sequence similarity added in when clustering inside HLA-allele-positive subsets. Repertoires with fewer than 30,000 or more than 120,000 public chains were left out of co-occurrence clustering, as were about five repertoires with anomalous nucleotide sharing. The immuneACCESS repertoire file appears here via TCRdb, limited to in-frame rearrangements. These files lack a portion of the clones; in checked studies, under half of the deficit traces to unresolved V genes, and the cause of the others is not known. V and J calls and clone size are copied from that table; D and trimming were computed from the DNA. The sample table holds some 180,000 clones, of which around three quarters were seen once. 3.5% to 5% of the sample comes from the top ten.

The cohort comprised approximately 700 healthy bone marrow donors. At the time of sampling, every cohort member was nominally healthy, though immune exposures that went unrecorded were likely present. The donor tested CMV seropositive, placing the donor among the roughly 300 seropositive members of the cohort. A peripheral blood sample was collected from each donor, and TCR beta sequencing was performed on peripheral blood mononuclear cells. The Qiagen DNeasy Blood Extraction Kit was used to extract genomic DNA from the blood cell samples. On the study overall, not on this receptor specifically: In a later analysis, several top co-occurrence clusters were reported to appear linked to parvovirus B19, influenza, CMV and Epstein-Barr virus. Most CMV-associated TCR beta chains appeared to be HLA-restricted in a later analysis, and the HLA associations seemed to be driven largely by CMV exposure. The cohort was sequenced for TCR beta chains only, and without alpha or paired-chain data the features that could be detected were limited. Assigning TCR associations to individual alleles was difficult when HLA alleles, especially DR and DQ, strongly co-occurred. According to the authors, the approach could potentially be generalized to other disease states and immunological phenotypes. A few of the identified cytomegalovirus-associated TCR beta chains were confirmed in vitro to be specific for cytomegalovirus antigens. The study gave a list of under 200 TCR beta chains associated with cytomegalovirus. Because counts were too low, 15 to 20 rarely observed V segments, including chromosome 9 orphons, were excluded from the earlier analysis of 587 of the donors. Compared with equally common non-associated chains, HLA-associated TCR beta chains in a later analysis were more clonally expanded and had lower generation probabilities. Correlated functional status among segregating V segments might be attributable to linkage disequilibrium, but an unknown experimental factor could not be ruled out. Sequencing depth was assumed to be roughly uniform across donors in the presence/absence analyses, though that assumption may not hold. A further reported finding was that TCR beta sequences accurately predicted the HLA-A and HLA-B alleles for most subjects in the first cohort. A later analysis found that TCR association rates varied across HLA loci, with DRB1 alleles showing the most associated TCRs and HLA-C alleles the fewest. Some IMGT-functional V segments, including TRBV6-2 and TRBV6-3, could not be distinguished by the 87-base-pair reads and were therefore excluded. The classifier was reported to diagnose cytomegalovirus status with high specificity and sensitivity in both the original and validation cohorts. A later genetic analysis reported fewer N-insertions in productive TCRs among donors in an Asian-associated ancestry cluster than the approximately 700-donor mean. An earlier analysis of several hundred of the donors showed that most TCR beta V segments appeared in productive rearrangements either about 90% or about 30% of the time, which broadly matched IMGT annotations. At a false discovery rate of 0.05, a later analysis linked some 17,000 TCR beta sequences to specific HLA alleles. The only immune exposure information available for the cohort was CMV serostatus. An association between a missense DCLRE1C variant and V-gene and J-gene trimming of TCR beta chains was found in a later genetic analysis and replicated in an independent cohort. Because HLA typing was unavailable for some donors at each locus, only the typed subset was used in association tests. Across donors, most TCR sequences were observed very rarely, whereas some public TCRs were present in many individuals. A cluster of highly shared sequence variants was judged likely to be a technical artifact of the sequencing pipeline.

Regarding this clone: Which antigen it targets is not known. No base qualities exist here, and no much larger clone lies one base off it.

Here the chain combines TRBV29-1 and TRBJ2-1; 10 of the junction bases match TRBD1. This TCR came from a woman aged 25 to 39 in good health and CMV-seropositive. The sample comprised PBMCs. The CDR3 corresponds to CSVTLTGGVDNEQFF. The DNA sequence is given as TGCAGCGTTACCCTGACAGGGGGCGTCGACAATGAGCAGTTCTTC.